Listed here are 30 T cell receptor beta chains from one sample, sequenced in a study of sequential checkpoint blockade in melanoma. Profiling relied on immunoSEQ multiplex PCR, and the TCRdb table lists in-frame clones only, not all of them. The sample contains more than 9,500 clones, approximately 83% of which appear only once. Described treatment: randomized to nivolumab then ipilimumab (arm A) or the reverse (arm B). This specimen consisted of CD8+ T cells sorted from blood (inferred from file names), obtained from a patient given nivolumab and ipilimumab in sequence. Receptors originate from a human donor with melanoma.

V is TRBV28 and J is TRBJ1-2; the D gene is possibly TRBD1 (5 bases). The CDR3 contains 15 residues. The V gene's germline CDR1 is MDHEN and CDR2 SYDVKM. V was pared by 5 bases and J by 4 bases, with 17 bases between. The CDR3 region has the DNA TGTGCCAGCAGTCTCCAGGGCGGGGGGTTCTATGGCTACACCTTC. It specifies CASSLQGGGFYGYTF.

V is TRBV28 and J is TRBJ2-7; D is ambiguous. Germline V CDR1 and CDR2: MDHEN, SYDVKM. Trimming stripped 2 bases from V and 3 bases from J, with 11 bases between. The CDR3 length is 14 residues. The CDR3 loop reads CASSLAANHYEQYF. The CDR3 bases are TGTGCCAGCAGTTTAGCGGCGAATCACTACGAGCAGTACTTC.

This clone was picked up one time. The chain has TRBV7-9 and TRBJ2-3, with TRBD2 identical over 8 bases. Losses at the gene ends were 5 bases for V and 6 bases for J; bases not matched to a gene: 7. The germline CDR1 and CDR2 sequences are SEHNR and FQNEAQ (reference sequence). The CDR3 contains 14 residues. CDR3 region: CASSISGGVDTQYF. DNA of the CDR3: TGTGCCAGCAGCATAAGCGGGGGAGTGGATACGCAGTATTTT.

This chain links TRBV27 with TRBJ2-7; 12 bases match TRBD2. The trim removed 7 bases at V and 1 base at J, leaving 5 bases unmatched. The length of the CDR3 is 15 residues. Germline V gene lookup returns CDR1 MNHEY and CDR2 SMNVEV (reference sequence). The chain's CDR3 is CASTSGTSGSYEQYF. CDR3 DNA sequence: TGTGCCAGCACCTCCGGGACTAGCGGGTCCTACGAGCAGTACTTC.

This rearrangement joins TRBV6-1 to TRBJ1-1, with 7 bases matching TRBD1. The CDR3 is 14 residues long. Looked up from germline, CDR1 is MNHNS and CDR2 is SASEGT. Losses at the gene ends were 5 bases for V and 2 bases for J; bases not matched to a gene: 5. CDR3 amino acids: CASSIGTANTEAFF. In nucleotides, the CDR3 is TGTGCCAGCAGTATCGGGACAGCTAACACTGAAGCTTTCTTT.

The chain couples TRBV19 to TRBJ2-5; a possible D gene is TRBD2 (6 bases). V shed 4 bases and J shed 3 bases, with 12 bases lying between them. The CDR3 contains 14 residues. Germline CDR1 is LNHDA and CDR2 is SQIVND (reference sequence). CDR3 coding DNA: TGTGCCAGTAGTAATCTAGCGCAAAAAGAGACCCAGTACTTC. Protein sequence: CASSNLAQKETQYF.

The chain is built from TRBV27 and TRBJ2-1; D might be TRBD1 (5 bases). The CDR3 contains 13 residues. The V end was cut by 3 bases, the J end by 6 bases, with 9 bases between. Germline values: CDR1 MNHEY, CDR2 SMNVEV (reference sequence). The CDR3 nucleotides read TGTGCCAGCAGTTTGGACAAAGGCAATGAGCAGTTCTTC. Translating gives CASSLDKGNEQFF.

This chain connects TRBV27 to TRBJ2-3; no clear D. V lost 2 bases and J 1 base, leaving 7 bases between the germline ends. Germline CDR1 is MNHEY and CDR2 is SMNVEV (reference sequence). This CDR3 is 14 amino acids long. The DNA of the CDR3 is TGTGCCAGCAGTTTAAGAGGCCGCACAGATACGCAGTATTTT. Its translation: CASSLRGRTDTQYF.

This clone was seen a few times. The chain couples TRBV27 to TRBJ2-7, with D maybe TRBD2 (5 bases). Germline V gene lookup returns CDR1 MNHEY and CDR2 SMNVEV (reference sequence). This CDR3 region has 16 residues. The V and J ends lost 0 bases and 2 bases respectively, with 14 bases between them. CDR3 bases: TGTGCCAGCAGTTTATCGTTCGCAGAGGGAGCCTACGAGCAGTACTTC. Encoded protein: CASSLSFAEGAYEQYF.

This chain links TRBV6-4 with TRBJ2-2, with D uncertain. The CDR3 has 13 residues. V dropped 2 bases and J dropped 3 bases, with 4 bases sitting between them. Germline lookup yields CDR1 MRHNA and CDR2 SNTAGT. In DNA form, the CDR3 reads TGTGCCAGCAGTGACCGGGACACCGGGGAGCTGTTTTTT. Its translation: CASSDRDTGELFF.

V usage is TRBV12-5 and J usage is TRBJ1-2, with D possibly being TRBD1 (6 bases). The germline V gene has CDR1 LGHNT and CDR2 FRNRAP. Trimming took off 0 bases at V and 1 base at J, with 21 bases between the two ends. The CDR3 is 19 residues long. CDR3 loop: CASGLVYQGQSTINYGYTF. CDR3 nucleotide sequence: TGTGCTAGTGGTTTGGTGTACCAAGGACAGTCGACGATTAACTATGGCTACACCTTC.

The CDR3 reads CASRKDPGQGAFYGYTF. The CDR3 DNA is TGTGCCAGCAGGAAAGACCCCGGACAGGGGGCTTTCTATGGCTACACCTTC. This chain uses TRBV7-9 with TRBJ1-2; 11 nucleotides align to TRBD1. Germline lookup yields CDR1 SEHNR and CDR2 FQNEAQ (reference sequence). V was pared by 6 bases and J by 4 bases, with 13 bases of the junction left unmatched. This CDR3 is 17 amino acids long.

Note on this clone: The junction does not match germline at one end; this may be a read error. The V and J genes are TRBV27 and TRBJ2-3, with a tentative D call TRBD1 (6 bases). This CDR3 has 15 residues. Germline V lookup: CDR1 MNHEY, CDR2 SMNVEV (reference sequence). Here the CDR3 reads CASSLYRVETGTQYF. The CDR3 DNA sequence: TGTGCCAGCAGTTTATACAGGGTTGAGACAGGTACGCAGTATTTT.

The rearrangement links TRBV10-2 to TRBJ1-4; D perhaps matches TRBD1 (5 bases). Germline V gene sequence: CDR1 WSHSY, CDR2 SAAADI. Trimming removed 3 bases from V and 7 bases from J, with 12 bases in between. The CDR3 sequence is 14 residues long. DNA of the CDR3: TGCGCCAGCAGTGATGGGGGGATCGGTGAAAAACTGTTTTTT. Amino acid sequence: CASSDGGIGEKLFF.

The genes are TRBV10-3 and TRBJ2-7; D perhaps matches TRBD1 (5 bases). CDR3 length: 12 amino acids. V was trimmed by 10 bases and J by 7 bases, leaving 17 bases between them. The germline V gene has CDR1 ENHRY and CDR2 SYGVKD. CDR3 in DNA: TGTGCCACAGGACAAGAAGTACGGGAGCAGTACTTC. Protein product: CATGQEVREQYF.

V gene TRBV6-5 combines with J gene TRBJ2-1, with TRBD2 as a possible D gene (5 bases). Per germline, CDR1 MNHEY and CDR2 SVGAGI. This CDR3 is 16 amino acids long. With 0 bases removed from V and 0 bases from J, the gap between germline ends came to 9 bases. The CDR3 sequence: CASSYSRGSSYNEQFF. CDR3 nucleotide sequence: TGTGCCAGCAGTTACTCTCGGGGTAGCTCCTACAATGAGCAGTTCTTC.

The rearrangement uses TRBV30 and TRBJ1-5; 7 bases line up with TRBD1. The CDR3 sequence is 15 residues long. J lost 3 bases, V lost 0 bases, and 5 bases had no gene match. The germline V gene has CDR1 GTSNPN and CDR2 SVGIG (reference sequence). This CDR3 reads CAWSVGDSYNQPQHF. In DNA form, the CDR3 reads TGTGCCTGGAGTGTAGGGGACAGCTACAATCAGCCCCAGCATTTT.

The rearrangement links TRBV4-1 to TRBJ2-7; 12 bases align to TRBD2. CDR3 length equals 17 residues. V was clipped by 3 bases and J by 2 bases; unmatched bases: 8. Germline V gene data show CDR1 as MGHRA and CDR2 as YSYEKL. The CDR3 spells CASSHRSTSGGTYEQYF. The CDR3 DNA follows: TGCGCCAGCAGCCATAGGTCAACTAGCGGGGGGACCTACGAGCAGTACTTC.

This chain uses TRBV9 with TRBJ2-5, with TRBD1 as a possible D gene (6 bases). Germline CDR1 reads SGDLS; CDR2 reads YYNGEE. V was trimmed by 4 bases and J by 2 bases, leaving 21 bases between them. The CDR3 is made up of 17 amino acids. CDR3 region: CASSPTGTGTLQETQYF. CDR3 in DNA: TGTGCCAGCAGCCCAACAGGGACGGGAACCCTACAAGAGACCCAGTACTTC.

This clone was counted between two and nine times. The chain employs TRBV10-3 and TRBJ1-3; 8 bases align to TRBD1. V lost 8 bases and J lost 5; bases outside the gene matches: 8. CDR1 ENHRY and CDR2 SYGVKD come from the germline V gene. This CDR3 is 14 amino acids long. In nucleotides, the CDR3 is TGTGCCATCGGACAGGGATCATCCAGAAACACCATATATTTT. Translation: CAIGQGSSRNTIYF.

CDR3 amino acids: CAIRAGVLSEQYF. CDR3 in DNA: TGTGCCATCAGAGCGGGAGTCCTTTCCGAGCAGTACTTC. The chain couples TRBV10-3 to TRBJ2-5; 8 bases are a match to TRBD2. With the DNA end fitting TRBJ2-7 better, the J assignment may be wrong. There are 13 residues in the CDR3. Germline lookup yields CDR1 ENHRY and CDR2 SYGVKD.

The V gene is TRBV6-8, the J gene TRBJ2-1, with D hard to call. Trimming shortened V by 2 bases and J by 0 bases, and 11 bases separated the two germline ends. The germline V gene encodes CDR1 MNHGY and CDR2 SAAAGT. The CDR3 runs 16 residues. CDR3 sequence: CASSYPKSSSYNEQFF. The CDR3 DNA is TGTGCCAGCAGTTACCCGAAATCGAGCTCCTACAATGAGCAGTTCTTC.

This clone was detected only a few times. The V gene is TRBV4-1, the J gene TRBJ2-7; maybe TRBD1 (5 bases). Trimming removed 0 bases from V and 3 bases from J, with 9 bases in between. Germline V gene lookup returns CDR1 MGHRA and CDR2 YSYEKL. This CDR3 has 14 residues. The CDR3 protein is CASSQDRGHYEQYF. In DNA, the CDR3 is TGCGCCAGCAGCCAAGATCGAGGACACTACGAGCAGTACTTC.

The chain employs TRBV4-1 and TRBJ2-1; tentative D call: TRBD2 (6 bases). This CDR3 is built from 13 residues. Trimming stripped 3 bases from V and 5 bases from J, with 8 bases between. CDR1 is MGHRA and CDR2 is YSYEKL in the germline V gene. CDR3 residues: CASSQRENNEQFF. The CDR3 DNA follows: TGCGCCAGCAGCCAGCGGGAAAACAATGAGCAGTTCTTC.

This clone showed up just a few times. V and J are TRBV9 and TRBJ1-2; TRBD1 matches at 11 bases. Germline V CDR1 and CDR2: SGDLS, YYNGEE. After removal of 4 bases from V and 4 bases from J, the junction contained 15 bases not matched to a gene. The length of the CDR3 is 18 residues. DNA for the CDR3: TGTGCCAGCAGCATCCGGGGGGACAGGGGGTTCGGGGGCTATGGCTACACCTTC. This codes for CASSIRGDRGFGGYGYTF.

The chain combines TRBV10-2 with TRBJ2-7; D call uncertain. V lost 6 bases, J lost 0 bases, and 12 bases lay in between. This CDR3 is 14 amino acids long. The germline V gene encodes CDR1 WSHSY and CDR2 SAAADI. The CDR3 region is CASRATVLSYEQYF. The CDR3 region has the DNA TGCGCCAGCAGGGCCACAGTGCTCTCCTACGAGCAGTACTTC.

The chain is built from TRBV11-2 and TRBJ1-6, with 7 positions matching TRBD1. Germline CDR1 reads SGHAT; CDR2 reads FQNNGV. V shed 5 bases, J shed 7 bases, and the junction held 8 bases outside the gene matches. The CDR3 spans 15 residues. CDR3 in amino acids: CASSPSGTANSPLHF. In DNA form, the CDR3 reads TGTGCCAGCAGCCCTTCCGGGACAGCAAATTCACCCCTCCACTTT. Variable domain in full (rest from reference TRBV11-2 and TRBJ1-6): EAGVAQSPRYKIIEKRQSVAFWCNPISGHATLYWYQQILGQGPKLLIQFQNNGVVDDSQLPKDRFSAERLKGVDSTLKIQPAKLEDSAVYLCASSPSGTANSPLHFGNGTRLTVT.

This clone has just one count. J is TRBJ1-3 and V is TRBV6-1, with a possible D match to TRBD1 (5 bases). Trimming shortened V by 5 bases and J by 8 bases, and 13 bases separated the two germline ends. Germline V gene data show CDR1 as MNHNS and CDR2 as SASEGT. The CDR3 extends over 13 amino acids. CDR3 nucleotides: TGTGCCAGCAGTTTCAGGGTCGGATACACCATATATTTT. Its translation: CASSFRVGYTIYF.

V gene TRBV6-5 combines with J gene TRBJ1-3; 8 positions agree with TRBD1. The V gene end was trimmed by 6 bases and the J gene end by 0 bases; junction bases not matched to a gene: 4. CDR3 size: 15 residues. CDR1 and CDR2 from the germline V gene are MNHEY and SVGAGI. CDR3 in DNA: TGTGCCAGCAGAAGACAGGGGCCCTCTGGAAACACCATATATTTT. This codes for CASRRQGPSGNTIYF.

The rearrangement links TRBV6-5 to TRBJ2-3, with D maybe TRBD2 (6 bases). This CDR3 has 15 residues. Between the trimmed V and J ends, which lost 3 bases and 0 bases, there was a span of 10 bases. The V gene's germline CDR1 is MNHEY and CDR2 SVGAGI. The CDR3 DNA reads as TGTGCCAGCAGTTATACTAGCCATAGCACAGATACGCAGTATTTT. Translating it yields CASSYTSHSTDTQYF.